One and the same sample provided the 7 T cell receptor beta chains below, sequenced in a study of CD8+ T cells in alopecia areata. Described treatment: oral pan-JAK inhibitor, 5-10 mg twice daily. Extracted from the samples, RNA was reverse transcribed into cDNA to serve as the sequencing template. Using immunoSEQ multiplex PCR, the repertoire was profiled, and TCRdb retains in-frame clones only, with some absent. The sample contains about 190,000 clones, roughly 60% of which appear only once. The sequences come from CD4+ T cells sorted from blood, collected at week 24, from a patient treated with tofacitinib. These receptors all come from a human donor with alopecia areata.

This clone came up once. The V and J genes are TRBV6-5 and TRBJ1-5; D call uncertain. This CDR3 is 13 amino acids long. Germline V lookup: CDR1 MNHEY, CDR2 SVGAGI. Between the trimmed V and J ends, which lost 5 bases and 0 bases, there was a span of 5 bases. The CDR3 DNA reads TGTGCCAGCAGTGCAGGTAGCAATCAGCCCCAGCATTTT. It yields the protein CASSAGSNQPQHF.

The CDR3 loop is CASSHDRGHEKLFF. The CDR3 nucleotides are TGTGCCAGCAGCCACGACAGGGGCCATGAAAAACTGTTTTTT. This chain connects TRBV28 to TRBJ1-4, with 8 bases identical to TRBD1. The CDR3 spans 14 residues. J was trimmed by 6 bases and V by 6 bases; bases with no gene match: 6. Per the germline V gene, CDR1 is MDHEN and CDR2 is SYDVKM. Full variable domain (outside the CDR3, taken from reference TRBV28 and TRBJ1-4): DVKVTQSSRYLVKRTGEKVFLECVQDMDHENMFWYRQDPGLGLRLIYFSYDVKMKEKGDIPEGYSVSREKKERFSLILESASTNQTSMYLCASSHDRGHEKLFFGSGTQLSVL.

V usage is TRBV4-3 and J usage is TRBJ1-2; 9 bases are a match to TRBD1. The CDR3 totals 17 residues. V lost 4 bases to trimming and J lost 7 bases; unmatched junction nucleotides: 16. Germline V gene lookup returns CDR1 LGHNA and CDR2 YSLEER. The CDR3 region is CASSRAIPGQGVTGYTF. The CDR3 coding sequence is TGCGCCAGCAGCCGCGCTATACCGGGACAGGGAGTTACTGGCTACACCTTC.

This clone came up once. The chain uses TRBV15 and TRBJ2-3, with TRBD2 identical over 9 bases. Germline assignment: CDR1 LNHNV and CDR2 YYDKDF (reference sequence). The length of the CDR3 is 13 residues. V lost 8 bases and J lost 0; bases outside the gene matches: 0. CDR3 DNA sequence: TGTGCCACCGCGGGGGGGAGCACAGATACGCAGTATTTT. The encoded protein is CATAGGSTDTQYF. Full variable domain (rest looked up from reference TRBV15 and TRBJ2-3): DAMVIQNPRYQVTQFGKPVTLSCSQTLNHNVMYWYQQKSSQAPKLLFHYYDKDFNNEADTPDNFQSRRPNTSFCFLDIRSPGLGDTAMYLCATAGGSTDTQYFGPGTRLTVL.

The chain couples TRBV15 to TRBJ2-5; 8 nucleotides agree with TRBD1. The V gene end was trimmed by 5 bases and the J gene end by 5 bases; junction bases not matched to a gene: 7. Germline V CDR1 and CDR2: LNHNV, YYDKDF (reference sequence). This CDR3 comprises 14 residues. The CDR3, as DNA: TGTGCCACCAGCGCCCGACAGGGGAAGGAGACCCAGTACTTC. This gives the protein CATSARQGKETQYF.

The chain carries TRBV29-1 and TRBJ1-1; D unresolved. The CDR3 is 11 amino acids. The V end lost 7 bases, the J end lost 7 bases, and 13 bases lay between the germline ends. Germline loops: CDR1 SQVTM, CDR2 ANQGSEA. This CDR3 reads CSAHGQLEAFF. As DNA, the CDR3 is TGCAGCGCCCACGGGCAGCTTGAAGCTTTCTTT. Drawing the rest from reference TRBV29-1 and TRBJ1-1, the complete variable domain is SAVISQKPSRDICQRGTSLTIQCQVDSQVTMMFWYRQQPGQSLTLIATANQGSEATYESGFVIDKFPISRPNLTFSTLTVSNMSPEDSSIYLCSAHGQLEAFFGQGTRLTVV.

A few counts support this clone. CDR3 amino acids: CASSRTEPSYYEQYF. CDR3 sequence (DNA): TGCGCCAGCAGCCGGACAGAACCCTCCTACTACGAGCAGTACTTC. The chain joins TRBV5-1 to TRBJ2-7; weak D call: TRBD1 (6 bases). V was cut by 4 bases and J by 3 bases, with 17 bases left in between. This CDR3 contains 15 residues. CDR1 and CDR2 (germline): SGHRS, YFSETQ.